The 18 T cell receptor beta chains below all came from one sample that was sequenced in a study of human T cells and chemical hapten exposure. Each CDR3 protein is one row after TCRdb ran MiXCR on the RACE reads. The profile shows fewer than 200,000 distinct CDR3 sequences, approximately 20% of them singletons. Time point here: patch test 1, 2 weeks after DPC sensitization. Treatment defined: therapeutic diphenylcyclopropenone sensitization with weekly scalp DPC. The sequenced sample was whole blood, obtained in connection with sensitization to the hapten diphenylcyclopropenone (DPC). These receptors were taken from a woman between 50 and 59 years old with alopecia areata. Some clones in this sample may be carry-over from other donors' samples.

This clonotype was observed at least ten times. The CDR3 is CASSQALKGGPDEQYF. The CDR3, as DNA: TGTGCCAGCAGCCAGGCCCTAAAGGGGGGGCCTGACGAGCAGTACTTC. The chain uses TRBV4-2 and TRBJ2-7, with D tentatively TRBD2 (7 bases). Germline CDR1 reads LGHNA; CDR2 reads YNFKEQ. This CDR3 has 16 residues. V was trimmed by 3 bases and J by 5 bases, leaving 20 bases between them.

The V and J genes are TRBV5-1 and TRBJ1-1; TRBD1 might be the D (6 bases). Germline loops: CDR1 SGHRS, CDR2 YFSETQ. The germline V and J ends were trimmed by 2 bases and 2 bases, with 13 bases remaining between them. This CDR3 region has 15 residues. The CDR3 DNA reads as TGCGCCAGCAGCTTTACAACAGGGTATAACACTGAAGCTTTCTTT. Protein sequence: CASSFTTGYNTEAFF.

Turning to this clonotype: Being one base from a much bigger clone, this may be a read error. The chain joins TRBV29-1 to TRBJ2-7, with 11 positions matching TRBD2. CDR1 SQVTM and CDR2 ANQGSEA come from the germline V gene. The CDR3 covers 14 residues. V trimming: 4 bases; J trimming: 4 bases; junction bases outside the gene matches: 6. The CDR3 spells CSVVSSSGRYEQYF. The CDR3 bases are TGCAGCGTTGTGAGCTCTAGCGGGAGGTACGAGCAGTACTTC.

This clonotype was recorded at least ten times. The chain joins TRBV5-1 to TRBJ2-3; TRBD2 matches at 8 bases. From germline, CDR1 is SGHRS and CDR2 YFSETQ. The CDR3 runs to 16 residues. The junction had 8 bases not matched to a gene; V was cut back by 3 bases and J by 2 bases. Here the CDR3 reads CASSSRGAQITDTQYF. The CDR3 nucleotides are TGCGCCAGCAGCTCGCGGGGGGCACAGATCACAGATACGCAGTATTTT.

This clonotype has a handful of counts. V usage is TRBV6-6 and J usage is TRBJ1-2; D is uncertain. This CDR3 spans 14 amino acids. CDR1 and CDR2 from the germline V gene are MNHNY and SVGAGI (reference sequence). The V end was cut by 5 bases, the J end by 4 bases, with 14 bases between. The CDR3 here is CASSHLDVLYGYTF. The CDR3 DNA is TGTGCCAGCAGTCACTTGGACGTCCTCTATGGCTACACCTTC.

The chain links TRBV5-1 to TRBJ1-2; perhaps TRBD1 as D (6 bases). Germline-derived CDR1 and CDR2 are SGHRS and YFSETQ. The CDR3 spans 13 residues. Trimming cost V 4 bases and J 8 bases, with 15 bases left between them. The CDR3 sequence: CASSPEGQTGYTF. In DNA form, the CDR3 reads TGCGCCAGCAGCCCCGAAGGACAGACCGGCTACACCTTC. Drawing the rest from reference TRBV5-1 and TRBJ1-2, the complete variable domain is KAGVTQTPRYLIKTRGQQVTLSCSPISGHRSVSWYQQTPGQGLQFLFEYFSETQRNKGNFPGRFSGRQFSNSRSEMNVSTLELGDSALYLCASSPEGQTGYTFGSGTRLTVV.

The chain combines TRBV12-3 or TRBV12-4 with TRBJ2-7; 8 bases are shared with TRBD1. Trimming took 8 bases from V and 2 from J; bases not matched to a gene: 8. This CDR3 has 14 residues. The CDR3, as DNA: TGTGCCAGCGGTAGACAGGGGCCAACCTACGAGCAGTACTTC. Its protein product is CASGRQGPTYEQYF.

This clonotype was seen more than once but under ten times. The chain joins TRBV5-1 to TRBJ1-4; the D gene is possibly TRBD1 (6 bases). Germline CDR1 reads SGHRS; CDR2 reads YFSETQ. This CDR3 has 14 amino acids. V was cut by 1 base and J by 6 bases, with 10 bases left in between. CDR3 coding DNA: TGCGCCAGCAGCTTGACAGGGTCTCATGAAAAACTGTTTTTT. Its translation: CASSLTGSHEKLFF.

The chain carries TRBV20-1 and TRBJ2-1, with 15 bases aligning to TRBD2. With 0 bases clipped from V and 4 bases from J, the junction kept 7 bases outside the gene matches. CDR1 and CDR2 from the germline V gene are DFQATT and SNEGSKA (reference sequence). The CDR3 covers 18 residues. CDR3 protein: CSARDGSGLAGGYNEQFF. The CDR3 nucleotides read TGCAGTGCTAGAGATGGATCGGGACTAGCGGGAGGTTACAATGAGCAGTTCTTC.

This clonotype was picked up many times. The chain uses TRBV29-1 and TRBJ1-1; D possibly corresponds to TRBD1 (6 bases). Germline V gene lookup returns CDR1 SQVTM and CDR2 ANQGSEA. The CDR3 is 13 amino acids. V was shortened by 6 bases and J by 3 bases, with 14 bases between the two germline ends. The CDR3 region is CSVQSGGDTEAFF. The CDR3 DNA is TGCAGCGTACAGTCTGGGGGCGACACTGAAGCTTTCTTT.

J is TRBJ1-2 and V is TRBV3-1; D gene unclear. Per the germline V gene, CDR1 is LGHDT and CDR2 is YNNKEL (reference sequence). The CDR3 is 15 amino acids. V gave up 0 bases and J gave up 4 bases, with 12 bases separating them. CDR3: CASSQDVVAAYGYTF. CDR3 coding DNA: TGTGCCAGCAGCCAAGATGTTGTGGCAGCCTATGGCTACACCTTC.

This chain connects TRBV20-1 to TRBJ2-3; 12 bases are a match to TRBD2. The ends lost 2 bases at V and 4 bases at J; junction bases unmatched: 16. The germline gives CDR1 DFQATT, CDR2 SNEGSKA (reference sequence). The CDR3 consists of 19 residues. For the CDR3, the DNA is TGCAGTGCTAGAAGCACCCCGGGACTAGCGGGCCGGATCGCAGATACGCAGTATTTT. Its translation: CSARSTPGLAGRIADTQYF.

This clonotype showed up just a few times. The genes are TRBV30 and TRBJ2-3; 10 nucleotides agree with TRBD2. Germline values: CDR1 GTSNPN, CDR2 SVGIG (reference sequence). Losses at the gene ends were 2 bases for V and 3 bases for J; bases not matched to a gene: 5. The CDR3 spans 15 residues. CDR3: CAWSLVAGGTDTQYF. The CDR3 DNA is TGTGCCTGGAGTCTCGTAGCGGGAGGTACAGATACGCAGTATTTT.

This clonotype was detected a few times. The rearrangement uses TRBV7-9 and TRBJ2-5; D is undetermined. Per the germline V gene, CDR1 is SEHNR and CDR2 is FQNEAQ (reference sequence). The CDR3 runs to 13 residues. V was pared by 1 base and J by 2 bases, with 5 bases between. In DNA form, the CDR3 reads TGTGCCAGCAGCTTAGACTTTCAAGAGACCCAGTACTTC. Its protein product is CASSLDFQETQYF.

In its sample, this clonotype was seen a few times. Here the CDR3 reads CASSFWGGRDTGELFF. The CDR3 bases are TGTGCCAGCAGCTTTTGGGGTGGGAGAGACACCGGGGAGCTGTTTTTT. The chain employs TRBV7-2 and TRBJ2-2, with TRBD2 as a possible D gene (5 bases). In germline, CDR1 is SGHTA, CDR2 FQGNSA. V shed 3 bases and J shed 3 bases, with 14 bases lying between them. The CDR3 runs 16 residues.

This clonotype came up a few times. The chain employs TRBV5-1 and TRBJ2-5; D may be TRBD1 (6 bases). Between the trimmed V and J ends, which lost 1 base and 5 bases, there was a span of 15 bases. CDR1 and CDR2 (germline): SGHRS, YFSETQ. This CDR3 contains 15 residues. The CDR3 here is CASSLWAGVEETQYF. The DNA for the CDR3 is TGCGCCAGCAGCTTGTGGGCAGGGGTGGAGGAGACCCAGTACTTC.

The chain carries TRBV11-3 and TRBJ2-3; D might be TRBD2 (6 bases). This CDR3 comprises 18 residues. Germline V lookup: CDR1 SGHNT, CDR2 YENEEA. Trimming left V 4 bases short and J 3 bases short, with 23 bases between. As DNA, the CDR3 is TGTGCCAGCAGCTCAAAGTCCCTAGAGGGAGGCCCTACAGATACGCAGTATTTT. Protein product: CASSSKSLEGGPTDTQYF.

This clonotype came up a few times. The chain combines TRBV20-1 with TRBJ1-1; D gene uncertain. V lost 1 base and J lost 4, with 7 bases in between. CDR3 length equals 12 residues. Germline CDR1 DFQATT, CDR2 SNEGSKA (reference sequence). CDR3 region: CSARGPSTEAFF. The CDR3 coding sequence is TGCAGTGCTAGAGGGCCGAGCACTGAAGCTTTCTTT.